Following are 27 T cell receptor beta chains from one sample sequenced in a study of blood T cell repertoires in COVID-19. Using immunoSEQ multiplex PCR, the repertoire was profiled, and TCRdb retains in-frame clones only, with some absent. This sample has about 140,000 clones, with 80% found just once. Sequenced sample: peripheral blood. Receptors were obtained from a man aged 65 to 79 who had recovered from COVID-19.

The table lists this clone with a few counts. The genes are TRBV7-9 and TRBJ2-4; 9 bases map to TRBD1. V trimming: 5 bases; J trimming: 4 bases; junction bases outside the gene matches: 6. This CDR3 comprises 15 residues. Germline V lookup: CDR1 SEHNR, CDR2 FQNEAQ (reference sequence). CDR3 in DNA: TGTGCCAGCAGCCGCGGACAGGGGCTAAAAAACATTCAGTACTTC. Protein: CASSRGQGLKNIQYF.

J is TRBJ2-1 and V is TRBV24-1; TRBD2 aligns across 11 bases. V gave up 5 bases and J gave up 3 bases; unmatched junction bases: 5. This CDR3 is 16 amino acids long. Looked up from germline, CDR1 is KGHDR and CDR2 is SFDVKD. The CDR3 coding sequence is TGTGCCACCAGTGGACGTAGCGGGAGGGACTACAATGAGCAGTTCTTC. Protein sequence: CATSGRSGRDYNEQFF.

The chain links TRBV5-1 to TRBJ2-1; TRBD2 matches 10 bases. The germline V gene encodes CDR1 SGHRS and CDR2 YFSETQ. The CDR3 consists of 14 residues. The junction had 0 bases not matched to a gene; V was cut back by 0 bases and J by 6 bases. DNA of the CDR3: TGCGCCAGCAGCTTGGCTAGCGGGAGCAATGAGCAGTTCTTC. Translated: CASSLASGSNEQFF.

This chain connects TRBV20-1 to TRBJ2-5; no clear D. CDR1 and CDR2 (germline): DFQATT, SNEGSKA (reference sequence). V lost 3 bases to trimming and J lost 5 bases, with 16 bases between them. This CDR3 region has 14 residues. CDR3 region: CSASLRSKPETQYF. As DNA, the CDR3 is TGCAGTGCTAGTTTGCGCTCTAAACCTGAGACCCAGTACTTC.

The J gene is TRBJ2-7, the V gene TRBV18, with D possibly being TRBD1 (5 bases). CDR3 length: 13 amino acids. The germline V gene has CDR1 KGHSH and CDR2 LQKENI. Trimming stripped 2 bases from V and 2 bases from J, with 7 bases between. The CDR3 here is CASSPGRAYEQYF. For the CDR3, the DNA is TGTGCCAGCTCACCAGGCAGGGCCTACGAGCAGTACTTC.

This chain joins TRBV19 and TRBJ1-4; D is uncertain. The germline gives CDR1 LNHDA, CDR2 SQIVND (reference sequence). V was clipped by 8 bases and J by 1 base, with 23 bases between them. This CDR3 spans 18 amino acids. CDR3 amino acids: CASFTWGGSLGTNEKLFF. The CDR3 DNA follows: TGTGCCAGTTTTACCTGGGGAGGATCGTTGGGAACTAATGAAAAACTGTTTTTT.

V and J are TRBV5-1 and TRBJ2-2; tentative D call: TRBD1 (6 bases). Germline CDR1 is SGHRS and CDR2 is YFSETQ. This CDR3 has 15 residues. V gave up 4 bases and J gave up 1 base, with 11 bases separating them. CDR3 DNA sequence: TGCGCCAGCAGCGGACCAGGGGAGAACACCGGGGAGCTGTTTTTT. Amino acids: CASSGPGENTGELFF.

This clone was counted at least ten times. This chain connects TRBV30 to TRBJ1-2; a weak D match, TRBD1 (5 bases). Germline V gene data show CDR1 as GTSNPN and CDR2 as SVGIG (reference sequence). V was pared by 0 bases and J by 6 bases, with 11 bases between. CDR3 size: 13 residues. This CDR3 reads CAWSVQAGHGYTF. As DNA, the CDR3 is TGTGCCTGGAGTGTACAAGCGGGACATGGCTACACCTTC.

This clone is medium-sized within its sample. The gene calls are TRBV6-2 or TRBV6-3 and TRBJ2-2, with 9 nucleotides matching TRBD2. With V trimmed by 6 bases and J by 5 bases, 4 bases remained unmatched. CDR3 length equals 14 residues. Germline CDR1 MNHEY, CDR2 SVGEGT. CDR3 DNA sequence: TGTGCCAGCAGCGACCTAGCGGGAACCGGGGAGCTGTTTTTT. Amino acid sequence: CASSDLAGTGELFF.

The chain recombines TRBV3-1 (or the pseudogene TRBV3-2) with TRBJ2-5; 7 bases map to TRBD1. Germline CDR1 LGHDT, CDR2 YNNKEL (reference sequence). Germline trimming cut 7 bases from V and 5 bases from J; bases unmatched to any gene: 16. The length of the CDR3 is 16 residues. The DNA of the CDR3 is TGTGCCAGCATCAGGGGGAACACCCTGACGGCCGAGACCCAGTACTTC. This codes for CASIRGNTLTAETQYF.

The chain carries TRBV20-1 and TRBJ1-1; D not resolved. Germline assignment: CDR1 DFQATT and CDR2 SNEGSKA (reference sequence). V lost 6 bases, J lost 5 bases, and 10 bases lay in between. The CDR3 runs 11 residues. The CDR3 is CSAARGTEAFF. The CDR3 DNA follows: TGCAGTGCCGCCCGGGGAACTGAAGCTTTCTTT.

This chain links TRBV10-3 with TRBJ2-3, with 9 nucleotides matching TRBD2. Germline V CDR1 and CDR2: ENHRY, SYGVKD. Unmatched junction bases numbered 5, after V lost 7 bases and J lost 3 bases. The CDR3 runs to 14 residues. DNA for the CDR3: TGTGCCATCACGGCTAGCGGGAAGACAGATACGCAGTATTTT. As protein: CAITASGKTDTQYF.

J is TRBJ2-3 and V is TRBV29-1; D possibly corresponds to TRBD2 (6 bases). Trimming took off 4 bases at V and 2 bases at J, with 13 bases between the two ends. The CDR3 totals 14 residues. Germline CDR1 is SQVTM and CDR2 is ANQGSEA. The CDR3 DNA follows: TGCAGCGTTGTTTCTAGCGAGAACACAGATACGCAGTATTTT. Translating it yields CSVVSSENTDTQYF.

The DNA for the CDR3 is TGCGCCAGCAGCCAAGGATCAGGGGCCGGGGCCAACGTCCTGACTTTC. This encodes CASSQGSGAGANVLTF. This chain connects TRBV4-1 to TRBJ2-6; D possibly corresponds to TRBD1 (6 bases). CDR1 and CDR2 (germline): MGHRA, YSYEKL. This CDR3 is 16 amino acids long. Trimming took 1 base from V and 4 from J, leaving 11 bases between them.

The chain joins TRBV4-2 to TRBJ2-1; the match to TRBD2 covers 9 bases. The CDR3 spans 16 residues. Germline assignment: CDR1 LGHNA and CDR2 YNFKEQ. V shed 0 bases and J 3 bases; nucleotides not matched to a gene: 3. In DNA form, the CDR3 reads TGTGCCAGCAGCCAAGAGGGGACTAGCAGCTACAATGAGCAGTTCTTC. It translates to CASSQEGTSSYNEQFF.

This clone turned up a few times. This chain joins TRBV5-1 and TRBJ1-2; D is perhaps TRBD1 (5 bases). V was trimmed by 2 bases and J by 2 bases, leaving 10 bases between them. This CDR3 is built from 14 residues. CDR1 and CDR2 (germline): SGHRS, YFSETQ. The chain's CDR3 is CASSFRQGNYGYTF. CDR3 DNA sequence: TGCGCCAGCAGCTTCCGCCAGGGCAACTATGGCTACACCTTC.

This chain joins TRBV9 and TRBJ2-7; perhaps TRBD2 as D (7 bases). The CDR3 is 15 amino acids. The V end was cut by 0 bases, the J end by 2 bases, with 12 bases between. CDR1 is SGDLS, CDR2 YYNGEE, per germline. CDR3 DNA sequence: TGTGCCAGCAGCGTAGGGGAGGGACAAACCTACGAGCAGTACTTC. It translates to CASSVGEGQTYEQYF.

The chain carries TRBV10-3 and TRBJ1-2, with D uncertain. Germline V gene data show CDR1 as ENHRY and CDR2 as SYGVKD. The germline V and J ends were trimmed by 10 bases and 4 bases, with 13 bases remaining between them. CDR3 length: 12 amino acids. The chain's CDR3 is CATGREGYGYTF. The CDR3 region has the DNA TGTGCCACCGGTCGGGAGGGCTATGGCTACACCTTC.

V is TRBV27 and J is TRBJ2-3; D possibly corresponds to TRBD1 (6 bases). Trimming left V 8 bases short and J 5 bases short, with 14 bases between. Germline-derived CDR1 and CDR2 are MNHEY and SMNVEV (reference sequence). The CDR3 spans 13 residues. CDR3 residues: CASAYEDRDTQYF. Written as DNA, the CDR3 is TGTGCCAGCGCGTATGAGGACAGAGATACGCAGTATTTT.

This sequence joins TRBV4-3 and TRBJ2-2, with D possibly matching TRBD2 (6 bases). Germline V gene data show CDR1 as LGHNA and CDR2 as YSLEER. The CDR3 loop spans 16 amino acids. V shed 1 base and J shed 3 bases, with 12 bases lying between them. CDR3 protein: CASSQVGWRDTGELFF. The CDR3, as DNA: TGCGCCAGCAGCCAAGTAGGTTGGAGGGACACCGGGGAGCTGTTTTTT.

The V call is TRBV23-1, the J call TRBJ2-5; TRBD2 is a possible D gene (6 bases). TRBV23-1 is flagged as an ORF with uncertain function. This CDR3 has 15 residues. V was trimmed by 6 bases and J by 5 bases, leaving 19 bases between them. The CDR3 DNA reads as TGCGCCAGCAGAGGCACCGGGACTTCTGGGGAGACCCAGTACTTC. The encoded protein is CASRGTGTSGETQYF.

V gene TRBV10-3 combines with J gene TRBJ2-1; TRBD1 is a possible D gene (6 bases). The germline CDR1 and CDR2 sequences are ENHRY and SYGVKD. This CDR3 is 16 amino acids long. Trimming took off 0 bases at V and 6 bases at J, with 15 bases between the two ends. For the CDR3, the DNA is TGTGCCATCAGTGAGTCGGCGACAGGACCTCCCAATGAGCAGTTCTTC. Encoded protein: CAISESATGPPNEQFF.

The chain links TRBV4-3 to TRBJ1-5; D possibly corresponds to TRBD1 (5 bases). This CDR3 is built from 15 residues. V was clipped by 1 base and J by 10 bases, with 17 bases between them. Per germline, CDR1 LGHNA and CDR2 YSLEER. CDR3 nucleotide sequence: TGCGCCAGCAGCCAAGCATTGGCTTGGGGGGATCCCCAGCATTTT. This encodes CASSQALAWGDPQHF.

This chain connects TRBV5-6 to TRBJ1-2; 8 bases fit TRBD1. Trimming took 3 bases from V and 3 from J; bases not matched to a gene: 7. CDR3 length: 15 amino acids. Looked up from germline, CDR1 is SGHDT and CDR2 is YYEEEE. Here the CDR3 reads CASSWETGAHYGYTF. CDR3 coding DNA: TGTGCCAGCAGCTGGGAGACAGGGGCCCACTATGGCTACACCTTC.

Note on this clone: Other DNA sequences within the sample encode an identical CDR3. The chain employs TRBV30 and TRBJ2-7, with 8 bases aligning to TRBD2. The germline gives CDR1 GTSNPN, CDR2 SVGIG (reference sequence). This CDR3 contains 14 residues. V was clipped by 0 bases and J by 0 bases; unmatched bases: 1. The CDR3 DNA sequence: TGTGCCTGGAGTGTTAGCGGGGCCTCCTACGAGCAGTACTTC. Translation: CAWSVSGASYEQYF.

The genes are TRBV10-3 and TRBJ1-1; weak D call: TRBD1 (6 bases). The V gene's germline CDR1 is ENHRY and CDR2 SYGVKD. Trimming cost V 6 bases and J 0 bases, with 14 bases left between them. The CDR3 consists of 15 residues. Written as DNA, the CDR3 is TGTGCCATCAGAACAGGGCAAGGGATGAACACTGAAGCTTTCTTT. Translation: CAIRTGQGMNTEAFF.

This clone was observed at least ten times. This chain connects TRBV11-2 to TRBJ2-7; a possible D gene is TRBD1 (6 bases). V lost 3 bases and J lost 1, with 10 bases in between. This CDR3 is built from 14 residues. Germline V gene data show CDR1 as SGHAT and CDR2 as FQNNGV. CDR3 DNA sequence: TGTGCCAGCAGCTTGGGACACCAATCCTACGAGCAGTACTTC. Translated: CASSLGHQSYEQYF.